This record looks at one T cell receptor beta chain sequence and its context. Its antigen is undetermined. Sequencing was at deep level. Assay used: immunoSEQ multiplex PCR; TCRdb lists only in-frame clones, some missing. There are approximately 87,000 clones in the sample; 60% to 65% occur only once, and about 51% lies in the top ten. CD8 memory merged CD45RO+ with CCR7-negative CD45RA+ TemRA cells. The sample comes from a study of shared clonotypes between healthy human individuals. The wider study: Per-donor plates numbered three CD4 naive, three CD4 memory, two CD8 naive and one CD8 memory. General observations from the study: Non-shared clonotypes had lower generation probabilities than clonotypes shared by all four sorted-subset donors.

Trimming removed 5 bases at V and 1 base at J, with 8 bases between. The CDR3 has 13 amino acids. Germline CDR1 and CDR2: SGHTA and FQGNSA. V usage is TRBV7-2 and J usage is TRBJ1-1; D remains ambiguous. The source material was memory CD8+ T cells sorted from blood. Subset defined: CD45RO+ cells pooled with CCR7-negative TemRA cells. The sequence was obtained from a man aged 25 to 45 in good health. The CDR3 coding sequence is TGTGCCAGCAGCAGGAGACAGAACACTGAAGCTTTCTTT. It specifies CASSRRQNTEAFF.